The rows below give T cell receptor beta chains drawn from one sample of a study of T cell responses to AZD1222 COVID-19 vaccine. TCRdb keeps only in-frame clones here, not all; method: immunoSEQ multiplex PCR. The sample has roughly 120,000 clones; roughly 88% are singletons. Source: peripheral blood, taken on day 0 of AZD1222 vaccination. The source is an adult in good health. The CDR3 runs from the conserved cysteine through the conserved F or W. The D gene is left open where the match is weak. Size values are once, few and many counts, or a class for expanded clones, and some rows have none.

J gene,D gene,CDR3 length,V gene,clone size,CDR3 protein,CDR3 DNA
TRBJ1-1,-,16,TRBV28,-,CASSPGQALTNTEAFF,TGTGCCAGCAGCCCCGGGCAGGCTCTTACGAACACTGAAGCTTTCTTT
TRBJ2-1,TRBD1,16,TRBV5-1,-,CASSLGDRVGDNEQFF,TGCGCCAGCAGCTTGGGGGACAGGGTGGGTGACAATGAGCAGTTCTTC
TRBJ2-1,TRBD2,17,TRBV5-1,-,CASSAVPSGSIVNEQFF,TGCGCCAGCAGCGCCGTACCTAGCGGGAGTATCGTCAATGAGCAGTTCTTC
TRBJ1-1,-,13,TRBV7-3,-,CASSQDTNTEAFF,TGTGCCAGCAGCCAAGACACGAACACTGAAGCTTTCTTT
TRBJ2-1,TRBD1,15,TRBV11-3,-,CASSLGTGSYNEQFF,TGTGCCAGCAGCTTGGGGACAGGATCTTACAATGAGCAGTTCTTC
TRBJ2-7,TRBD2,14,TRBV9,-,CASSGPGLVGEQYF,TGTGCCAGCAGCGGACCGGGACTAGTGGGCGAGCAGTACTTC
TRBJ1-1,-,14,TRBV5-6,many,CASSLDLGAAEAFF,TGTGCCAGCAGCTTGGACCTGGGGGCTGCTGAAGCTTTCTTT
TRBJ2-5,-,15,TRBV19,-,CASSPTPGVQETQYF,TGTGCCAGTAGTCCAACCCCGGGAGTCCAAGAGACCCAGTACTTC
TRBJ2-1,-,14,TRBV25-1,-,CASSEYVQGHEQFF,TGTGCCAGCAGTGAATACGTGCAGGGCCATGAGCAGTTCTTC
TRBJ1-5,-,15,TRBV6-5,once,CASSYSGGVNQPQHF,TGTGCCAGCAGTTACTCGGGCGGCGTCAATCAGCCCCAGCATTTT
TRBJ2-3,TRBD2,15,TRBV7-2,-,CASSSRGGFTDTQYF,TGTGCCAGCAGCTCCCGGGGAGGGTTCACAGATACGCAGTATTTT
TRBJ1-4,-,15,TRBV5-1,-,CASSLAPNQGEKLFF,TGCGCCAGCAGCTTGGCACCCAATCAAGGGGAAAAACTGTTTTTT
TRBJ1-2,TRBD1,18,TRBV5-1,-,CASSSLTGGGVDAYGYTF,TGCGCCAGCAGCTCTCTGACAGGGGGTGGTGTGGACGCCTATGGCTACACCTTC
TRBJ1-3,TRBD1,17,TRBV4-3,-,CASSLAAGTVSGNTIYF,TGCGCCAGCAGCCTCGCTGCCGGGACAGTCTCTGGAAACACCATATATTTT
TRBJ1-4,-,14,TRBV18,-,CASSPPNAAEKLFF,TGTGCCAGCTCACCACCGAATGCGGCCGAAAAACTGTTTTTT
TRBJ2-3,TRBD1,17,TRBV5-1,-,CASSLRGQPSSTDTQYF,TGCGCCAGCAGCTTGAGGGGGCAGCCTTCTAGCACAGATACGCAGTATTTT
TRBJ1-1,-,17,TRBV3-1/TRBV3-2,-,CASSQGLAGDVITEAFF,TGTGCCAGCAGCCAAGGTCTGGCAGGGGACGTTATCACTGAAGCTTTCTTT
TRBJ1-6,-,15,TRBV6-6,-,CATRLQGKDGSPLHF,TGTGCCACCAGATTACAGGGAAAGGATGGCTCACCCCTCCACTTT
TRBJ1-2,TRBD1,16,TRBV24-1,-,CATSETPTGGDYGYTF,TGTGCCACCAGTGAGACCCCGACAGGGGGCGACTATGGCTACACCTTC
TRBJ1-3,-,15,TRBV2,-,CASSEGPRSGNTIYF,TGTGCCAGCAGCGAGGGGCCCCGCTCTGGAAACACCATATATTTT
TRBJ2-2,-,12,TRBV28,-,CASSFGHNELFF,TGTGCCAGCAGTTTCGGCCACAACGAGCTGTTTTTT
TRBJ2-3,TRBD2,15,TRBV29-1,-,CSGTGLAGVTDTQYF,TGCAGCGGCACGGGACTAGCGGGGGTTACAGATACGCAGTATTTT
TRBJ2-5,-,13,TRBV30,-,CAWTRPPQETQYF,TGTGCCTGGACGCGCCCGCCCCAAGAGACCCAGTACTTC
TRBJ2-2,-,14,TRBV12-5,-,CASARDRNTGELFF,TGTGCTAGTGCTAGAGACCGAAACACCGGGGAGCTGTTTTTT
TRBJ2-2,-,13,TRBV11-2,-,CASSYPLTGELFF,TGTGCCAGCAGCTACCCTCTCACCGGGGAGCTGTTTTTT
TRBJ1-6,-,18,TRBV6-4,few,CASSDGAVVHRSNSPLHF,TGTGCCAGCAGTGATGGGGCCGTGGTCCACAGGAGTAATTCACCCCTCCACTTT
TRBJ1-2,-,15,TRBV9,-,CASSVDWSGGYGYTF,TGTGCCAGCAGCGTAGATTGGTCCGGGGGGTACGGCTACACCTTC
TRBJ2-5,-,11,TRBV6-5,-,CASRQEETQYF,TGTGCCAGCAGACAGGAAGAGACCCAGTACTTC
TRBJ2-2,-,14,TRBV18,-,CASSPIRNTGELFF,TGTGCCAGCTCACCAATTCGGAACACCGGGGAGCTGTTTTTT
TRBJ1-5,-,12,TRBV12-3/TRBV12-4,-,CASRAMAAAQHF,TGTGCCAGCAGGGCGATGGCAGCAGCCCAGCATTTT
TRBJ1-5,-,16,TRBV6-1,-,CASSDGGPLSNQPQHF,TGTGCCAGCAGTGATGGGGGCCCCCTTAGCAATCAGCCCCAGCATTTT
TRBJ2-1,-,16,TRBV6-5,-,CASSYEGGSSYNEQFF,TGTGCCAGCAGTTACGAGGGCGGCAGCTCCTACAATGAGCAGTTCTTC
TRBJ1-5,TRBD1,15,TRBV7-6,-,CASSLQTGLNQPQHF,TGTGCCAGCAGCCTCCAGACAGGGCTCAATCAGCCCCAGCATTTT